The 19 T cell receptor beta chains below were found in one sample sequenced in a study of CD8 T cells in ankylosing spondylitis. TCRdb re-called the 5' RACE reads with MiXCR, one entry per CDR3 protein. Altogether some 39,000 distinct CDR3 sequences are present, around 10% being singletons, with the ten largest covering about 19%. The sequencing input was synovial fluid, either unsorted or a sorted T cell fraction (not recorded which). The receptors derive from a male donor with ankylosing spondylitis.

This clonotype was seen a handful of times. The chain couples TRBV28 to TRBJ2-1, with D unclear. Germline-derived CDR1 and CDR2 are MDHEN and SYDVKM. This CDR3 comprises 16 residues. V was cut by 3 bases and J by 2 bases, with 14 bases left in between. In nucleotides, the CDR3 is TGTGCCAGCAGTTTGCCCCTTGGTAAGCCCTACAATGAGCAGTTCTTC. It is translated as CASSLPLGKPYNEQFF.

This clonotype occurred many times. The CDR3 DNA reads as TGTGCCAGCAGCTATGAGGGCACAGATACGCAGTATTTT. It specifies CASSYEGTDTQYF. J is TRBJ2-3 and V is TRBV11-3; D is ambiguous. CDR1 and CDR2 from the germline V gene are SGHNT and YENEEA. V was trimmed by 4 bases and J by 1 base, leaving 6 bases between them. CDR3 length: 13 residues.

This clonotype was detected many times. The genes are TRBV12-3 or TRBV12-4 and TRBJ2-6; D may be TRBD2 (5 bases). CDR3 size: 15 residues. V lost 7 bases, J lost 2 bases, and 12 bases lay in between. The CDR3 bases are TGTGCCAGCAATGGATTCGGGGCTGGGGCCAACGTCCTGACTTTC. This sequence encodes CASNGFGAGANVLTF.

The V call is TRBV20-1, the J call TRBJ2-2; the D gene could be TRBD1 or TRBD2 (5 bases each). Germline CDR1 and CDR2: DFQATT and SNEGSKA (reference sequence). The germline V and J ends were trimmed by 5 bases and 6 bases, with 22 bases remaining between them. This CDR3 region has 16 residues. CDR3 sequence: CSASGASGGPAGELFF. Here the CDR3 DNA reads TGCAGTGCTTCCGGGGCCTCGGGCGGTCCGGCCGGGGAGCTGTTTTTT.

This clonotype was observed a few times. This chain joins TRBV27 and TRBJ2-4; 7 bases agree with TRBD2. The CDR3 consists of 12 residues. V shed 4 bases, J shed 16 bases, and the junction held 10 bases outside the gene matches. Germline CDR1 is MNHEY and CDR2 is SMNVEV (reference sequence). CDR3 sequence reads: CASSSPGLDLYF. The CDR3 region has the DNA TGTGCCAGCAGTTCGCCCGGACTAGATCTTTACTTC.

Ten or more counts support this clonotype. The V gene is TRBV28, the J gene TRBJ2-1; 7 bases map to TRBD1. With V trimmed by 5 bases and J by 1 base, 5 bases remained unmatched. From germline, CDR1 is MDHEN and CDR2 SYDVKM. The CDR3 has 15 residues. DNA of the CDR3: TGTGCCAGCAGTCGAGGGGGCCCGTCCTACAATGAGCAGTTCTTC. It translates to CASSRGGPSYNEQFF.

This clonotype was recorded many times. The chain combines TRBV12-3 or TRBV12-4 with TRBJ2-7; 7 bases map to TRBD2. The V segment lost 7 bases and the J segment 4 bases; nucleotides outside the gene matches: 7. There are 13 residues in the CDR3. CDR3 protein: CASKAAGEYEQYF. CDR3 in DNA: TGTGCCAGCAAGGCGGCGGGAGAATACGAGCAGTACTTC.

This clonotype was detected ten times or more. The CDR3 sequence: CASNRLGKASYEQYF. The CDR3 DNA sequence: TGTGCCAGTAATCGTTTGGGTAAGGCCTCCTACGAGCAGTACTTC. The genes are TRBV19 and TRBJ2-7, with D hard to call. There are 15 residues in the CDR3. The V end lost 7 bases, the J end lost 0 bases, and 16 bases lay between the germline ends. Germline assignment: CDR1 LNHDA and CDR2 SQIVND (reference sequence).

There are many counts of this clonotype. The CDR3 DNA reads as TGTGCCTGGAGTCTCGGACTAGCGGGAGTGGTCGGGGAGCTGTTTTTT. Residues: CAWSLGLAGVVGELFF. The chain joins TRBV30 to TRBJ2-2, with TRBD2 matching over 13 bases. This CDR3 has 16 amino acids. The germline gives CDR1 GTSNPN, CDR2 SVGIG (reference sequence). V dropped 2 bases and J dropped 7; count of bases not matched to a gene: 7.

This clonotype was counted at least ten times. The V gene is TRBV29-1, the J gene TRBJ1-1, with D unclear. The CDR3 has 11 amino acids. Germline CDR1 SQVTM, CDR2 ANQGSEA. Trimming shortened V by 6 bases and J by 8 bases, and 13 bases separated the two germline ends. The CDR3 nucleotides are TGCAGCGTGGTGGCGGCACTCGAAGCTTTCTTT. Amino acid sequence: CSVVAALEAFF.

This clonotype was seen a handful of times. The CDR3 DNA sequence: TGTGCCAGCAGTACAAAGTGGGCCGTGGACACTGAAGCTTTCTTT. As protein: CASSTKWAVDTEAFF. The rearrangement links TRBV2 to TRBJ1-1; D is ambiguous. V lost 5 bases and J 3 bases, leaving 16 bases between the germline ends. The germline CDR1 and CDR2 sequences are SNHLY and FYNNEI. The CDR3 has 15 amino acids.

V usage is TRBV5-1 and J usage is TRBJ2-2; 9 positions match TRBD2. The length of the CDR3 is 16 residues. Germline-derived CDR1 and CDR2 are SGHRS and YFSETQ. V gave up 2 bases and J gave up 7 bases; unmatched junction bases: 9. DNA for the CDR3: TGCGCCAGCAGCTTTTTAGCGGGAGCCTCCAGCGGGGAGCTGTTTTTT. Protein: CASSFLAGASSGELFF.

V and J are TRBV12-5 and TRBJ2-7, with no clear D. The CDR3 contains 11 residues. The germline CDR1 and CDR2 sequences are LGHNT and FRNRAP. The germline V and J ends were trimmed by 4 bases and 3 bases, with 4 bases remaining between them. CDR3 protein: CASGSYYEQYF. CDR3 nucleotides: TGTGCTAGTGGTTCTTACTACGAGCAGTACTTC.

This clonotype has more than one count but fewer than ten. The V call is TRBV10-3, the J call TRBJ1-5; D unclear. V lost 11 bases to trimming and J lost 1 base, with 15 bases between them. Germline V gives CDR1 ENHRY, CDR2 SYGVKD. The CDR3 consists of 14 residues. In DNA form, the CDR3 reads TGTGCCGCCAAAGATGAGGTCAGCAATCAGCCCCAGCATTTT. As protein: CAAKDEVSNQPQHF.

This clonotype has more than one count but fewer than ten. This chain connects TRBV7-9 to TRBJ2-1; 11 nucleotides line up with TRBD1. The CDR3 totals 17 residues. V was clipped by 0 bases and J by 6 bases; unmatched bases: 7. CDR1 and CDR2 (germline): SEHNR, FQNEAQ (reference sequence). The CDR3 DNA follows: TGTGCCAGCAGCTTAGCATCCCAGGGACAGGGGGGCAATGAGCAGTTCTTC. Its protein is CASSLASQGQGGNEQFF.

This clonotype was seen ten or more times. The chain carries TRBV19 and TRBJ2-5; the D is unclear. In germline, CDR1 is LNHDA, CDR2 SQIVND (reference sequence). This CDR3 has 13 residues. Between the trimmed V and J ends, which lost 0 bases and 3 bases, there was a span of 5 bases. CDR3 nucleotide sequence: TGTGCCAGTAGTATAGATGTTGAAGAGACCCAGTACTTC. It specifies CASSIDVEETQYF.

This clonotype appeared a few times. The CDR3 protein is CAISDPGRPHYGYTF. CDR3 coding DNA: TGTGCCATCAGTGACCCGGGGCGGCCCCACTATGGCTACACCTTC. This chain joins TRBV10-3 and TRBJ1-2, with a tentative D call TRBD1 (5 bases). V was shortened by 3 bases and J by 3 bases, with 14 bases between the two germline ends. The CDR3 is 15 amino acids. Per the germline V gene, CDR1 is ENHRY and CDR2 is SYGVKD.

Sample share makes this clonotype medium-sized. CDR3 nucleotides: TGCAGCGTTGTCCCCCTAGCGGGAGGAATGGATGAGCAGTTCTTC. Translated: CSVVPLAGGMDEQFF. The V and J genes are TRBV29-1 and TRBJ2-1; the match to TRBD2 covers 11 bases. The V gene end was trimmed by 4 bases and the J gene end by 8 bases; junction bases not matched to a gene: 10. CDR1 is SQVTM, CDR2 ANQGSEA, per germline. The CDR3 spans 15 residues.

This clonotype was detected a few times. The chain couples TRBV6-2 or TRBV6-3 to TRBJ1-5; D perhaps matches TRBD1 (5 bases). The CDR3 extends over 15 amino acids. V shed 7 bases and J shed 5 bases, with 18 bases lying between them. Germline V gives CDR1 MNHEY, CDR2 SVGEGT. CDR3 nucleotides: TGTGCCAGCACCCATGTAGGGGTTTTTGATCAGCCCCAGCATTTT. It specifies CASTHVGVFDQPQHF.